This T cell receptor (beta chain) derives from a study of T cell repertoires in cytomegalovirus infection. TCRdb re-called the reads with MiXCR, one entry per CDR3 protein. Of approximately 250,000 distinct CDR3 sequences in the sample, approximately 9% were seen once. The TCR originated in a human donor in good health (CMV status not recorded). Some clones in this sample may be carry-over from other donors' samples. Sequenced input: PBMCs.

CDR3 in DNA: TGTGCCAGCAGTTACACCCTCGGGAGAGGCTCGGGCTATGGCTACACCTTC. This codes for CASSYTLGRGSGYGYTF. This chain links TRBV6-2 or TRBV6-3 with TRBJ1-2; D ambiguous. Germline V gene data show CDR1 as MNHEY and CDR2 as SVGEGT. Between the trimmed V and J ends, which lost 2 bases and 4 bases, there was a span of 20 bases. This CDR3 comprises 17 residues.